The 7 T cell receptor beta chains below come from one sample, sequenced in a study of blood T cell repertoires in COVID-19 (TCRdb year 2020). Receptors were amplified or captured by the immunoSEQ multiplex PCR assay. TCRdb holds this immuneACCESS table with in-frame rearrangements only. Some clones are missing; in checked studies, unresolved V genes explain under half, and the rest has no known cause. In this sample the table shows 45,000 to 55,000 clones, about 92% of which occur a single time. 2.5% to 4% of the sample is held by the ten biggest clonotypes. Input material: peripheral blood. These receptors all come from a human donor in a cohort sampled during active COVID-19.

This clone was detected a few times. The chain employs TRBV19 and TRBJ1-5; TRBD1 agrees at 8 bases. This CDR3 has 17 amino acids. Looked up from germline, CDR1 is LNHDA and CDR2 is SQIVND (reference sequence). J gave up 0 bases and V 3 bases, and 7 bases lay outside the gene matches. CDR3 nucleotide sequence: TGTGCCAGTAGTATCCTACAGGGGGGGTATAGCAATCAGCCCCAGCATTTT. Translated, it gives CASSILQGGYSNQPQHF. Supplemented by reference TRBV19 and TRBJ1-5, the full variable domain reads DGGITQSPKYLFRKEGQNVTLSCEQNLNHDAMYWYRQDPGQGLRLIYYSQIVNDFQKGDIAEGYSVSREKKESFPLTVTSAQKNPTAFYLCASSILQGGYSNQPQHFGDGTRLSIL.

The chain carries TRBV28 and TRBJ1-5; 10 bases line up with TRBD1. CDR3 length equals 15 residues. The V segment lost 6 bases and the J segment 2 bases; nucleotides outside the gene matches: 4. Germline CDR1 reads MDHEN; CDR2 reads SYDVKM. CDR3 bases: TGTGCCAGCAGAAGCGGGACAGGGGGCAATCAGCCCCAGCATTTT. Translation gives CASRSGTGGNQPQHF.

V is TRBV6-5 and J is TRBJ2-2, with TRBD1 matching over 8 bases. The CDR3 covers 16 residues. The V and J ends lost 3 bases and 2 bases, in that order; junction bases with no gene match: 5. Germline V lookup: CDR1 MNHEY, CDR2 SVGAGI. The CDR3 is CASSYDRGLNTGELFF. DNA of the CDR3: TGTGCCAGCAGTTATGACAGGGGCCTTAACACCGGGGAGCTGTTTTTT.

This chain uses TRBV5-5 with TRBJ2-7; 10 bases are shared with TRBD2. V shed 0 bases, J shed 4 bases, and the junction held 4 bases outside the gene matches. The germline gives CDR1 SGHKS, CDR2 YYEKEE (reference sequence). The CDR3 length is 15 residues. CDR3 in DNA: TGTGCCAGCAGCTTGGAGGCTAGCGGGAGTTACGAGCAGTACTTC. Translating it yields CASSLEASGSYEQYF. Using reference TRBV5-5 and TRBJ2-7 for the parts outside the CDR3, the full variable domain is DAGVTQSPTHLIKTRGQQVTLRCSPISGHKSVSWYQQVLGQGPQFIFQYYEKEERGRGNFPDRFSARQFPNYSSELNVNALLLGDSALYLCASSLEASGSYEQYFGPGTRLTVT.

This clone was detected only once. CDR3 nucleotide sequence: TGTGCCAGCAGTCTAAGGACTAGCGGAGGACCCTACAATGAGCAGTTCTTC. Protein sequence: CASSLRTSGGPYNEQFF. The chain links TRBV27 to TRBJ2-1; TRBD2 matches 10 bases. The junction had 9 bases not matched to a gene; V was cut back by 5 bases and J by 2 bases. The CDR3 has 17 amino acids. Germline assignment: CDR1 MNHEY and CDR2 SMNVEV (reference sequence).

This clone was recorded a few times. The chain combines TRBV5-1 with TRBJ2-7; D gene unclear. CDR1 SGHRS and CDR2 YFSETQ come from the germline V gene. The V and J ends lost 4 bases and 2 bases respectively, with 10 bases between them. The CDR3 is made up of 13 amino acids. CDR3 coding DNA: TGCGCCAGCAGCCCAACAGAAGCCTACGAGCAGTACTTC. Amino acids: CASSPTEAYEQYF. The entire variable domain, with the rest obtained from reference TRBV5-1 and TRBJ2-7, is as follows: KAGVTQTPRYLIKTRGQQVTLSCSPISGHRSVSWYQQTPGQGLQFLFEYFSETQRNKGNFPGRFSGRQFSNSRSEMNVSTLELGDSALYLCASSPTEAYEQYFGPGTRLTVT.

The CDR3 DNA is TGTGCCAGCTTAAGTGGGACAGGGAGGCATGAGCAGTTCTTC. Its protein is CASLSGTGRHEQFF. The rearrangement uses TRBV6-5 and TRBJ2-1; 9 nucleotides agree with TRBD1. The junction had 10 bases not matched to a gene; V was cut back by 8 bases and J by 8 bases. The CDR3 is 14 residues long. Germline CDR1 and CDR2: MNHEY and SVGAGI.